This T cell receptor (beta chain) was sequenced in a study of OX40 agonist ivuxolimab in advanced cancers. In the study overall: The patients received agonistic anti-OX40 (CD134) antibody ivuxolimab. Partial responses were achieved by three patients, of whom one had hepatocellular carcinoma and two had cutaneous melanoma. Whole-study findings and limits: At 0.1 to 3.0 mg/kg and by week 6, CD4+ and CD8+ T cells in the blood had expanded clonally. Nonresponders included some who also had low normalized T-cell clonal expansion.

Turning to this clone: The antigen is unknown.

Libraries were prepared by immunoSEQ multiplex PCR; TCRdb keeps only in-frame clonotypes and omits some of them. Of about 31,000 clones in the sample, around nine tenths were seen once. V was trimmed by 3 bases and J by 4 bases, leaving 14 bases between them. CDR3 length: 15 amino acids. Germline values: CDR1 MNHEY, CDR2 SMNVEV (reference sequence). The sequenced sample was CD4+ or CD8+ T cells sorted from blood, obtained in a trial of the OX40 agonist ivuxolimab. This chain links TRBV27 with TRBJ2-3; possibly TRBD2 for D (5 bases). This sequence originates from an adult with an advanced solid tumor such as melanoma, head and neck, liver or kidney cancer. In DNA, the CDR3 is TGTGCCAGCAGTTTCGGGGTTAGAATTTCAGATACGCAGTATTTT. It specifies CASSFGVRISDTQYF.